This T cell receptor beta chain appears in the sequencing data of a study of cytomegalovirus exposure and HLA in healthy donors. Study background: Earlier, approximately 180 million T cells were analyzed, and about 100 million unique TCR beta sequences were found among them.

Amplification used 60 Vbeta primers and 13 Jbeta primers. Profiling relied on immunoSEQ multiplex PCR, and the TCRdb table lists in-frame clones only, not all of them. The table includes about 110,000 clones, around 75% detected once. Turning to this clone: What it binds is not known.

Study results and limitations: Follow-up analysis later connected one missense variant in DCLRE1C with trimming of TCR beta V- and J-genes. Cytomegalovirus association was listed for under 200 TCR beta chains. In a later analysis, specific HLA alleles were associated with under 20,000 TCR beta sequences at a 0.05 false discovery rate.

Germline V CDR1 and CDR2: LNHDA, SQIVND (reference sequence). The V gene lost 7 bases and the J gene lost 6 bases, with 25 bases spanning the gap. CDR3 length: 17 amino acids. This sequence joins TRBV19 and TRBJ1-5, with unresolved D. The sequence derives from a man aged 35-49 years in good health and CMV-seronegative. Sequenced input: PBMCs. The CDR3: CASTPTPPRAGGQPQHF. The CDR3, as DNA: TGTGCCAGTACCCCAACCCCCCCCCGGGCCGGAGGTCAGCCCCAGCATTTT.